What follows describes a single T cell receptor (beta chain). It lacks a known antigen. Base qualities are not at hand, and no much larger clone is one base apart. This entry is derived from a study of vaccination and CD4 T cells after COVID-19 (dated by TCRdb to between 2021 and 2024). Study-wide context: Convalescent patients had a positive SARS-CoV-2 result on nasal swab PCR, and of these patients, nine had mild disease and one had severe disease. The convalescent cohort included six males and four females, with two Hispanic individuals, seven Caucasians, two Asians and one multiracial person. Participants received two doses of either the Pfizer-BioNTech BNT162b2 vaccine (n=8) or the Moderna mRNA-1273 vaccine (n=2). Post-COVID blood samples were collected from convalescent patients a median of around 100 days after diagnosis, with a range of roughly 30 to 170 days. The time from the second vaccine dose to post-vaccine blood sampling had a median of roughly 77 days and ranged from roughly 13 to 241 days. Overlapping spike peptide pools from SARS-CoV-2 and from the common cold coronaviruses HCoV-NL63, HCoV-OC43 and HCoV-229E were used as culture stimuli. In control cultures, a CEFX viral epitope pool was used as positive control, an HIV-1 Nef peptide pool was used as negative control, or no peptide was added. In under twelve COVID-19 convalescent patients and a handful of infection-naive healthy vaccine recipients, researchers compared the spike-specific CD4+ TCR repertoire from before mRNA vaccination with the repertoire from after. Paper-wide results and their limitations: In convalescent patients, nearly all vaccine-specific clones (304 of 307) were found to be mono-reactive for SARS-CoV-2 spike rather than cross-reactive with common cold coronaviruses. Although the median number of SARS-CoV-2-reactive clonotypes went up from around 20 after infection to 38 after vaccination, the increase was not significant. Among the post-vaccine SARS-CoV-2-reactive clones in convalescent patients, a median approximately 86% showed up only after vaccination, which suggests vaccine-specific priming. The number of convalescent patients in the study was relatively small, and the study did not examine early timepoints following natural infection.

V was cut back by 4 bases and J by 5 bases, leaving a gap of 7 bases between them. The germline V gene specifies SGDLS as CDR1 and YYNGEE as CDR2. Including the terminal cysteine and phenylalanine, the CDR3 comprises 12 residues. Only the CDR3 region is kept as DNA, spanning 36 bases read in frame from base 1. In the paper's terms, the treatment or condition label means: approximately nine-day PBMC culture with coronavirus spike peptide pools or control peptides (ViraFEST assay). The study used the ViraFEST assay, which expanded antigen-specific T cells with peptide pools and then identified expanded clonotypes by TCR sequencing. Positive SARS-CoV-2 PCR tests in the convalescent patients dated from March to December 2020, before Alpha, Beta and Delta variants emerged in the United States. Over 1.5 million PBMCs per well were cultured in IMDM with roughly 4.8% human AB serum and around 10 IU/ml IL-2, plus 10 ug/ml peptide pools. On days 3 and 7, half of the culture medium was replaced with fresh IL-2-containing medium. CD4+ T cells were isolated after 10 days of culture through negative selection using the EasySep CD4+ T cell isolation kit. Ficoll-Paque Plus gradient centrifugation was used to isolate PBMCs from whole blood, and the isolated PBMCs were then either used fresh or cryopreserved at -140C. In general, triplicate wells were set up for every culture condition.

The protocol used for the library was PCR. At the Johns Hopkins FTIC core, DNA from the cultured CD4+ T cells underwent TCR sequencing with the Oncomine TCR Beta short-read assay. The QIAamp micro DNA kit was used to extract genomic DNA from the cultured CD4+ T cells. Oncomine TCR Beta libraries from cultured CD4+ T cells were pooled with unique dual indexes and sequenced on an Illumina iSeq 100. Turning to the authors' computational methods: Non-productive sequences were removed, and CDR3s not starting with C, not ending with F or W, or shorter than 7 amino acids were discarded. The MANAFEST web application identified antigen-specific clonotypes by comparing peptide-stimulated wells against reference wells and other culture wells. An FDR below 0.05, an odds ratio above 5, and a productive frequency above 0.1% in at least two of three replicate wells were required for clones to be considered positive. Cross-reactive clonotypes were defined as significantly expanded in both SARS-CoV-2 spike wells and at least one common cold coronavirus spike condition. Similarity between CDR3 sequences was evaluated in R version 3.6.1 using Levenshtein distances (stringdist) and unrooted phylogenetic trees (ape). TCRdb reanalyzed the raw reads on its own, using fastp at Q25 for trimming and MiXCR for clone calling, and kept in-frame beta chains. Every CDR3 protein is listed once, alongside the most common genes and DNA of its rows. Here the V and J calls rest on TCRdb's processing, not on the authors' analysis. The sample includes several thousand distinct CDR3 sequences, with 45% to 60% observed a single time. About 7.4% of the sample is taken by the ten largest.

The rearranged segments are TRBV9 and TRBJ1-5, with no confidently assigned D gene. Specimen: CD4+ T cells from blood, cultured in vitro. This TCR was recovered from a human donor who had recovered from COVID-19. The CDR3 has the sequence CASSQDDQPQHF. The nucleotide sequence reads TGTGCCAGCAGCCAAGACGATCAGCCCCAGCATTTT.